This paragraph covers one T cell receptor (beta chain) sequence. The authors' processing: The assay estimated nucleated cells by amplifying reference gene primers. Measured with immunoSEQ multiplex PCR; TCRdb has only the in-frame clones, and not every one. V and J calls and clone size are those listed in that table; D and trimming were worked out from the DNA. The table shows just over 95,000 clones, with approximately 80% occurring only once. This sample was included in a study of blood T cell repertoires in COVID-19. Study overall: The study drew acute and convalescent COVID-19 samples from the United States, Italy and Spain. T cells, B-cell-depleted T cells, or PBMCs provided the cDNA or gDNA that served as material.

The J segment lost 2 bases and the V segment lost 7 bases, leaving 11 bases of the junction unmatched. The CDR3 runs 16 residues. The germline V gene has CDR1 SGHNT and CDR2 YENEEA. Sequencing was performed on peripheral blood. The chain has TRBV11-3 and TRBJ2-7; 10 bases match TRBD1. The TCR originated in a man between 60 and 75 years old with acute or convalescent COVID-19. CDR3 sequence: CASISGRGQGPYEQYF. The DNA of the CDR3 is TGTGCCAGCATCTCCGGGAGGGGACAGGGGCCCTACGAGCAGTACTTC.